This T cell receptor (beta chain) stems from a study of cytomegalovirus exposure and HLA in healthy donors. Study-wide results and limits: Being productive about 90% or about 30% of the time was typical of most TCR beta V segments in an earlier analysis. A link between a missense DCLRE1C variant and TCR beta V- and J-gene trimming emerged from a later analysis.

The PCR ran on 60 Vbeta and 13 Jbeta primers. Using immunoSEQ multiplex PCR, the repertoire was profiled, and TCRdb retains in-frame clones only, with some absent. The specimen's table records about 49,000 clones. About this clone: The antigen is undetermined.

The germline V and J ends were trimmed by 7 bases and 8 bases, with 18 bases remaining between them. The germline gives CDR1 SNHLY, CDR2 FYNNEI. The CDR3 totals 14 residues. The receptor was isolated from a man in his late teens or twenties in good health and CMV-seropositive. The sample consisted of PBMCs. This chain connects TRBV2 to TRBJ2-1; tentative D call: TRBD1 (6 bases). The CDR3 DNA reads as TGTGCCAGCACTAAAAGCGGCCCAGGGGATGAGCAGTTCTTC. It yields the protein CASTKSGPGDEQFF.